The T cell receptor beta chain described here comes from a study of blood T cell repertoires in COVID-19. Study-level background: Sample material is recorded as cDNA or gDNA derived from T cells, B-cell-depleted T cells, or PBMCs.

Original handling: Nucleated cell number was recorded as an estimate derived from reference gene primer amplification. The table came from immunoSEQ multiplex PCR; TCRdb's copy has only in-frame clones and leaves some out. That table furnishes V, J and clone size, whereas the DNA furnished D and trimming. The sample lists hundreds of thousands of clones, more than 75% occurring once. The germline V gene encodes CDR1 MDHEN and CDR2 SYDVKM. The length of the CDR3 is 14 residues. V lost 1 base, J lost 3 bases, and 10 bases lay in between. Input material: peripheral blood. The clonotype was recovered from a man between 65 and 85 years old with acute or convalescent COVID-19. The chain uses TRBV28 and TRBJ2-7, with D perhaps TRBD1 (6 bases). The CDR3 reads CASSLSGERYEQYF. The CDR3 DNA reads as TGTGCCAGCAGTTTATCAGGGGAACGCTACGAGCAGTACTTC.